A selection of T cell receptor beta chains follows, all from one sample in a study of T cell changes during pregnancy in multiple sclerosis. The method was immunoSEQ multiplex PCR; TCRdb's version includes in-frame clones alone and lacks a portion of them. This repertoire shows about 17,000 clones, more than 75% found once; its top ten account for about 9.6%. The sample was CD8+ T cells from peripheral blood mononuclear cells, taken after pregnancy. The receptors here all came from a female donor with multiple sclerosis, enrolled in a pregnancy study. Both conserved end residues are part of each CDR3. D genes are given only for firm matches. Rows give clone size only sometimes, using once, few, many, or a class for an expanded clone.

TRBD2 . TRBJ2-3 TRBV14 CASSEFQSGGATTQYF TGTGCCAGCAGCGAATTCCAAAGCGGGGGGGCCACTACGCAGTATTTT
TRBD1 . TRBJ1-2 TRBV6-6 CASSYSEGQNYGYTF TGTGCCAGCAGTTACTCTGAGGGACAGAACTATGGCTACACCTTC
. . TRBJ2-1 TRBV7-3 CASSLLPGMMYEQFF TGTGCCAGCAGCTTACTCCCAGGGATGATGTATGAGCAGTTCTTC
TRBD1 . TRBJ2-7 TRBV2 CASNPGQVYEQYF TGTGCCAGCAACCCGGGACAGGTCTACGAGCAGTACTTC
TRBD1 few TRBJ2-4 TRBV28 CASSPSPRTGQWDIQYF TGTGCCAGCAGTCCAAGCCCCCGGACAGGACAGTGGGACATTCAGTACTTC
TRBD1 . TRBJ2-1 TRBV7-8 CASTPTGVGNEQFF TGTGCCAGCACCCCAACAGGGGTAGGCAATGAGCAGTTCTTC
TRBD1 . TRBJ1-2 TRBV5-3 CARSPLLRDRGGYTF TGTGCCAGAAGCCCGTTACTCCGGGACAGGGGTGGCTACACCTTC
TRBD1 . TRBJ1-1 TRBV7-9 CASSLGATGVTEAFF TGTGCCAGCAGCCTGGGCGCGACAGGGGTGACTGAAGCTTTCTTT
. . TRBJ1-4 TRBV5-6 CASSLRRGLEKLFF TGTGCCAGCAGCTTGCGGAGGGGTTTAGAAAAACTGTTTTTT
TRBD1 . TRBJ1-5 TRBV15 CATSRDGDSLNQPQHF TGTGCCACCAGCAGAGACGGGGACAGCCTAAATCAGCCCCAGCATTTT
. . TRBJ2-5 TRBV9 CASSVGGFQETQYF TGTGCCAGCAGCGTAGGAGGGTTCCAAGAGACCCAGTACTTC
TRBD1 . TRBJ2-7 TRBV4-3 CASSQIWQGVNEQYF TGCGCCAGCAGCCAAATATGGCAGGGGGTTAACGAGCAGTACTTC
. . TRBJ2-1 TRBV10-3 CAIRDFDNEQFF TGTGCCATCAGGGACTTTGACAATGAGCAGTTCTTC
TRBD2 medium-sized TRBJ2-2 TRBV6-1 CASSELADTGELFF TGTGCCAGCAGTGAACTAGCGGACACCGGGGAGCTGTTTTTT
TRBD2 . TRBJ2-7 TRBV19 CASSDPGGLNYEQYF TGTGCCAGTAGTGACCCGGGAGGACTAAACTACGAGCAGTACTTC
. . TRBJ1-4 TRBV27 CASSLLGQRSEKLFF TGTGCCAGCAGTCTCCTTGGACAGCGGAGCGAAAAACTGTTTTTT
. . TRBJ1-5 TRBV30 CAWSGSGYSNQPQHF TGTGCCTGGAGTGGTTCAGGGTATAGCAATCAGCCCCAGCATTTT
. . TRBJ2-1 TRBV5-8 CASSLAVQGGEQFF TGTGCCAGCAGCTTGGCCGTACAGGGCGGTGAGCAGTTCTTC
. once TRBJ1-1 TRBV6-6 CASTLARGYSTEAFF TGTGCCAGCACCTTAGCCCGAGGGTATTCGACTGAAGCTTTCTTT
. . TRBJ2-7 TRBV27 CASALMGSYEQYF TGTGCCAGCGCCCTTATGGGGAGCTACGAGCAGTACTTC